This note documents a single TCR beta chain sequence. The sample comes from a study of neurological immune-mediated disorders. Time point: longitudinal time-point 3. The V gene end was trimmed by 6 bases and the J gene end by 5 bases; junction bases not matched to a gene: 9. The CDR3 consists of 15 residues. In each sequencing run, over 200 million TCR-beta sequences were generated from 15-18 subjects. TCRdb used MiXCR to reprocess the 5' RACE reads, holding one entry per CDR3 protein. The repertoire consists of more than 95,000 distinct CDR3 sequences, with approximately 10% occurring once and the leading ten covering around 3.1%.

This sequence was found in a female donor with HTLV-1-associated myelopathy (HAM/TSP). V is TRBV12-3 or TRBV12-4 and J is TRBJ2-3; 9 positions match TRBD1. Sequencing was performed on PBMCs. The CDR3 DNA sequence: TGTGCCAGCAGCTCGACAGGGGGAACTGGAGATACGCAGTATTTT. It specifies CASSSTGGTGDTQYF.